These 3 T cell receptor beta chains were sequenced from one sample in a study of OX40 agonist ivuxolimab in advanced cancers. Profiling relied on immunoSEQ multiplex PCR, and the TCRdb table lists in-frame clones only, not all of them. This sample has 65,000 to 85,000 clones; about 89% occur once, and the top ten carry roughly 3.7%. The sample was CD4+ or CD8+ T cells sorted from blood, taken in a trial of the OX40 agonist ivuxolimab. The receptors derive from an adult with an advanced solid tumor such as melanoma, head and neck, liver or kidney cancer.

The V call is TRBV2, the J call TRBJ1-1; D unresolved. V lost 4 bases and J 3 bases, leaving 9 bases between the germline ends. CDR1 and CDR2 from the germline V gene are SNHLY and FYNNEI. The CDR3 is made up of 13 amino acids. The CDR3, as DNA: TGTGCCAGCAGTGTAAGGGCGGACACTGAAGCTTTCTTT. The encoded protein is CASSVRADTEAFF.

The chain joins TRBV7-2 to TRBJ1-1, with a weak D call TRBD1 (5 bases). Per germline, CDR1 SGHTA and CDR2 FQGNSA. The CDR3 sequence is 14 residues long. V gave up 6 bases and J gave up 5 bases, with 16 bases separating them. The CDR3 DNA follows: TGTGCCAGCAGGCGAGCATGGGGGGAAACTGAAGCTTTCTTT. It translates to CASRRAWGETEAFF.

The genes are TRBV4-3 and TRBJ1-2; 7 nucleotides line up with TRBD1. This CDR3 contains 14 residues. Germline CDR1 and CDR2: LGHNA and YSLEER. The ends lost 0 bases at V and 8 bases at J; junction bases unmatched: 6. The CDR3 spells CASSQDQGVKGYTF. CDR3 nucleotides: TGCGCCAGCAGCCAAGATCAGGGGGTTAAGGGCTACACCTTC.